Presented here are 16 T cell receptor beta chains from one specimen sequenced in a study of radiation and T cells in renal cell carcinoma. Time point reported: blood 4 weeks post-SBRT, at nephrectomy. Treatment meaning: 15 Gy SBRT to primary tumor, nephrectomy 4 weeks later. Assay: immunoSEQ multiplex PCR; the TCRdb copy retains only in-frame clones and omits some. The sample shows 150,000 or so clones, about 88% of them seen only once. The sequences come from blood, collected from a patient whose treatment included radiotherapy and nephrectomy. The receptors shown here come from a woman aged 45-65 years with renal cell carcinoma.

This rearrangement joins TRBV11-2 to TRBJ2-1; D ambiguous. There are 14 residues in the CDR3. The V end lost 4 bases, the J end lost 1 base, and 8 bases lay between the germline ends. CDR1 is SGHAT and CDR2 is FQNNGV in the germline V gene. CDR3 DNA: TGTGCCAGCAGCTCACCCCGTTCCTACAATGAGCAGTTCTTC. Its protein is CASSSPRSYNEQFF.

CDR3 in DNA: TGTGCCATCAGTGAGTCTTGGACGGCACCTGGGGGGAACACTGAAGCTTTCTTT. This translates into CAISESWTAPGGNTEAFF. This rearrangement joins TRBV10-3 to TRBJ1-1; D may be TRBD1 (5 bases). CDR1 and CDR2 from the germline V gene are ENHRY and SYGVKD. V was trimmed by 0 bases and J by 1 base, leaving 18 bases between them. The CDR3 is 18 residues long.

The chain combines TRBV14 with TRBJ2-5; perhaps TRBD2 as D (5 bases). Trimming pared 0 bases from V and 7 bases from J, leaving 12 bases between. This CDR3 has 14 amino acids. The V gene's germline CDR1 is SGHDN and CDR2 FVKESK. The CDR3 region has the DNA TGTGCCAGCAGCCAAGAAGCCAGGAGCGGGACCCAGTACTTC. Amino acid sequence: CASSQEARSGTQYF.

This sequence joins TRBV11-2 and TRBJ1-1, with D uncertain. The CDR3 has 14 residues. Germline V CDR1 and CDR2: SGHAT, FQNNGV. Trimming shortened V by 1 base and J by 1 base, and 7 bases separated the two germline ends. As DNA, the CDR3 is TGTGCCAGCAGCTTAGGCCGGGAGAACACTGAAGCTTTCTTT. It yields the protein CASSLGRENTEAFF.

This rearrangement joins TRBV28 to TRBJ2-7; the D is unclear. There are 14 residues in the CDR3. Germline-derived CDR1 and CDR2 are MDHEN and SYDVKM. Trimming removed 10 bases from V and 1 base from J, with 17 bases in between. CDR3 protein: CAIQGFPNSYEQYF. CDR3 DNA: TGTGCCATCCAAGGTTTCCCAAATTCCTACGAGCAGTACTTC.

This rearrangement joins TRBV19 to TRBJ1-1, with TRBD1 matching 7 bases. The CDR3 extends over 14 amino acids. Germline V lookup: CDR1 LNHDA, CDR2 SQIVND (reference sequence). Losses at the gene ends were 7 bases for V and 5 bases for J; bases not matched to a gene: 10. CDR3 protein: CASTQQGPGTEAFF. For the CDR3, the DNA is TGTGCCAGTACACAACAGGGGCCGGGGACTGAAGCTTTCTTT.

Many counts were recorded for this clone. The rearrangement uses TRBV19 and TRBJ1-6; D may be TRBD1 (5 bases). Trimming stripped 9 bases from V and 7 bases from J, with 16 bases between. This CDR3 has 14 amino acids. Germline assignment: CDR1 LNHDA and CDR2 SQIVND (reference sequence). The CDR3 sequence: CASNPRVPNSPLHF. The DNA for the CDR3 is TGTGCCAGCAATCCCAGGGTACCCAATTCACCCCTCCACTTT.

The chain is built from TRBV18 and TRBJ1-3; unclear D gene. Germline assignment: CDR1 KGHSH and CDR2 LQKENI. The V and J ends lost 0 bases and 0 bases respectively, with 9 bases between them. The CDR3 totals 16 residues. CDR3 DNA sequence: TGTGCCAGCTCACCACCAGGGTTTCCCTCTGGAAACACCATATATTTT. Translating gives CASSPPGFPSGNTIYF.

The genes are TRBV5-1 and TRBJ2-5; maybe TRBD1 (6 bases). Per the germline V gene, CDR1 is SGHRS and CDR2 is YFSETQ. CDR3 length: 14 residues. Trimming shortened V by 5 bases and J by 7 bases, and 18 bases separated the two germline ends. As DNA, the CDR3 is TGCGCCAGCAGACGGGACATTACCGAAGTGACCCAGTACTTC. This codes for CASRRDITEVTQYF.

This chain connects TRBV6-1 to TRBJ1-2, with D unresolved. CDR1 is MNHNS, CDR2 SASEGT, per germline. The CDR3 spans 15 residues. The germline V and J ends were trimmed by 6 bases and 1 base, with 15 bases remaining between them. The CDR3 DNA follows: TGTGCCAGCAGCCGTACAGAAGGGTTTAACTATGGCTACACCTTC. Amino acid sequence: CASSRTEGFNYGYTF.

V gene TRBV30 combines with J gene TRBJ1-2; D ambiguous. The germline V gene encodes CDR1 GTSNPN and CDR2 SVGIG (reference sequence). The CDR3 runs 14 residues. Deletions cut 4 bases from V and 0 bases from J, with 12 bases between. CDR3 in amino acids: CAWTRRTANYGYTF. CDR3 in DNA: TGTGCCTGGACCCGAAGGACGGCTAACTATGGCTACACCTTC.

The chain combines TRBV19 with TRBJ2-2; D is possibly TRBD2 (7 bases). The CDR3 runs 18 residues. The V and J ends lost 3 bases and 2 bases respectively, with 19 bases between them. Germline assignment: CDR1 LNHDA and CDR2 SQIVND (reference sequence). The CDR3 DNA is TGTGCCAGTAGTATCGATTTTTCCCGGGGGGCAAACACCGGGGAGCTGTTTTTT. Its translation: CASSIDFSRGANTGELFF.

The CDR3 bases are TGTGCTAGTGGGGGGTGGCCGTTCGATTCACCCCTCCACTTT. It translates to CASGGWPFDSPLHF. The chain recombines TRBV12-5 with TRBJ1-6; D is uncertain. V lost 6 bases to trimming and J lost 8 bases, with 14 bases between them. In germline, CDR1 is LGHNT, CDR2 FRNRAP. The CDR3 sequence is 14 residues long.

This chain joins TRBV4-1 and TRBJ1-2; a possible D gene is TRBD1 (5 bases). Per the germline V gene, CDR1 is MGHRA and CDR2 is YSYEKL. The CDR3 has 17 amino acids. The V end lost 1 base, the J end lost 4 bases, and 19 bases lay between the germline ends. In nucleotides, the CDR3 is TGCGCCAGCAGCCAAGCCTTGCGGGCCACAGGTGTCTATGGCTACACCTTC. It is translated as CASSQALRATGVYGYTF.

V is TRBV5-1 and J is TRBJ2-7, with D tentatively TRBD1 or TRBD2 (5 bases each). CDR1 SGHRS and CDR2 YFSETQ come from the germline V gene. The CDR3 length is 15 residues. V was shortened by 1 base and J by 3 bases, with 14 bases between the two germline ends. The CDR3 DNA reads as TGCGCCAGCAGCTTGTCCGGGGCAGGACTCTACGAGCAGTACTTC. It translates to CASSLSGAGLYEQYF.

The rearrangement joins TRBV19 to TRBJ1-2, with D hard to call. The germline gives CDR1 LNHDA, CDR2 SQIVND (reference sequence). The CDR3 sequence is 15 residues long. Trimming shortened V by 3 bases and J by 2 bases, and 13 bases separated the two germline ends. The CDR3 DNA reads TGTGCCAGTAGTATTAGTGGCAGAACAAACTATGGCTACACCTTC. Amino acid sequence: CASSISGRTNYGYTF.